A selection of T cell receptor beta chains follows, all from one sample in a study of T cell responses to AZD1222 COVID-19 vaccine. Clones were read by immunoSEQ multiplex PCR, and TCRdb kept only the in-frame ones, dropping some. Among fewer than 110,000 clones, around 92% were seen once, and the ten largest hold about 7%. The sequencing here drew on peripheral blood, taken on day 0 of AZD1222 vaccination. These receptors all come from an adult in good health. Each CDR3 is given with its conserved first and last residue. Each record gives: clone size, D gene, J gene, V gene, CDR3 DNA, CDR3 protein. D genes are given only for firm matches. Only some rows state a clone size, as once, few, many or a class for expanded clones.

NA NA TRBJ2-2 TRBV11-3 TGTGCCAGCAGCTTAGGAACTGTGGACACCGGGGAGCTGTTTTTT CASSLGTVDTGELFF
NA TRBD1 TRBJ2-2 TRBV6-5 TGTGCCAGCAGGGCCGACAGGGGCCAAACCGGGGAGCTGTTTTTT CASRADRGQTGELFF
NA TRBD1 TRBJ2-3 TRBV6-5 TGTGCCAGCGTCCGGGACAGGAGCACAGATACGCAGTATTTT CASVRDRSTDTQYF
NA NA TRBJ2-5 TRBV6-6 TGTGCCAGCAGTCCCACGGCTCACCGGAGTCAACAAGAGACCCAGTACTTC CASSPTAHRSQQETQYF
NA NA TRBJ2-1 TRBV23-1 TGCGCCAGCAGTCGAACACCGGATGAGCAGTTCTTC CASSRTPDEQFF
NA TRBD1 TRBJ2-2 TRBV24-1 TGTGCCACCAGTGATTCGGACAGGGTCACGGGGATCGGGGAGCTGTTTTTT CATSDSDRVTGIGELFF
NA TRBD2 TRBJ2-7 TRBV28 TGTGCCAGCAGCCTGGGACTAGCGGGAATCTACGAGCAGTACTTC CASSLGLAGIYEQYF
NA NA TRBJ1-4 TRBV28 TGTGCCAGCACCATAGGGGGGGGTAATGAAAAACTGTTTTTT CASTIGGGNEKLFF
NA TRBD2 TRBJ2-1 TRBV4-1 TGCGCCAGCAGCCAAGATATTTACGGGAGGGACAATGAGCAGTTCTTC CASSQDIYGRDNEQFF
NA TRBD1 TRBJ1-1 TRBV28 TGTGCCAGCACTACCGGACAGGGGTTTTTTGAAGCTTTCTTT CASTTGQGFFEAFF
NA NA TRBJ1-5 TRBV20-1 TGCAGTGCTAGTCGACTAACAGGGCCCCAGCCCCAGCATTTT CSASRLTGPQPQHF
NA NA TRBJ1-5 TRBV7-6 TGTGCCAGCAGCTCTATCATCTCCAATAGCAATCAGCCCCAGCATTTT CASSSIISNSNQPQHF
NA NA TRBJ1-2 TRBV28 TGTGCCAGCCGACCCCAGGGGACGCAATATGGCTACACCTTC CASRPQGTQYGYTF
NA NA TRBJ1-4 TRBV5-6 TGTGCCAGCAGCTTCGGGACTGGGGGAGGTGAAAAACTGTTTTTT CASSFGTGGGEKLFF
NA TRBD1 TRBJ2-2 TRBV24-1 TGTGCCACCAGTGAAGTTTGGGACAGGGGAACCGGGGAGCTGTTTTTT CATSEVWDRGTGELFF
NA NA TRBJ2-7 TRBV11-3 TGTGCCAGCAGCTTAACGTCCTTCGGGGGCTACGAGCAGTACTTC CASSLTSFGGYEQYF
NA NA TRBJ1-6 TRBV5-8 TGTGCCAGCGGTGGGGGCAGAGACTCCCCGAGCTCCTATAATTCACCCCTCCACTTT CASGGGRDSPSSYNSPLHF
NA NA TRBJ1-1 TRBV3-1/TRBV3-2 TGTGCCAGCAGCCACCGGACATTGAACACTGAAGCTTTCTTT CASSHRTLNTEAFF
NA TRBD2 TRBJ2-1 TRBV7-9 TGTGCCAGCACGCTAGCGGAGAGCTCCTACAATGAGCAGTTCTTC CASTLAESSYNEQFF
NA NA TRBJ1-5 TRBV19 TGTGCCAGTAGTATTCATTTCTCTGGCAATCAGCCCCAGCATTTT CASSIHFSGNQPQHF
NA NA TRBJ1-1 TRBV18 TGTGCCAGCTCACCACCGGCGTCCCACACTGAAGCTTTCTTT CASSPPASHTEAFF
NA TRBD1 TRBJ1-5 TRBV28 TGTGCCAGCAGTTGGGACAGTGGATTGGGGTTAGATCAGCCCCAGCATTTT CASSWDSGLGLDQPQHF
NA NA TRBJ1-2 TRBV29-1 TGCAGCGTTGAATCGGTCGCAAATCGGGGCTATGGCTACACCTTC CSVESVANRGYGYTF
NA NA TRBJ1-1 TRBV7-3 TGTGCCAGCAGCTTAGGGACGGCGAACACTGAAGCTTTCTTT CASSLGTANTEAFF
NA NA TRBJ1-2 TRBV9 TGTGCCAGCAGCGCCCCTCCTTTCCAACGCGGCTACACCTTC CASSAPPFQRGYTF
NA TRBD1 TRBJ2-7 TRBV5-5 TGTGCCAGCAGCTTAGGGCCGGGACAGGGAGCCAACTACGAGCAGTACTTC CASSLGPGQGANYEQYF
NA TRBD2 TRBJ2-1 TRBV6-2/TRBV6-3 TGTGCCAGCAGTTACACTGGACTAGCGAAGGTCAATGAGCAGTTCTTC CASSYTGLAKVNEQFF
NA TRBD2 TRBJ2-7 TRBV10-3 TGTGCCATCAGCTCAGGGGGGACTAGCGTCTACGAGCAGTACTTC CAISSGGTSVYEQYF
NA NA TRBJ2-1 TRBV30 TGTGCCTGGAGTTCGGGGAGCTCCTACAATGAGCAGTTCTTC CAWSSGSSYNEQFF
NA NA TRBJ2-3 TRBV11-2 TGTGCCAGCAGCCCCCATATTACAAGGGGGTTCACAGATACGCAGTATTTT CASSPHITRGFTDTQYF
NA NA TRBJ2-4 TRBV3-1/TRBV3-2 TGTGCCAGCAGCCAAAGTAACGGGATTCTAAGCATTCAGTACTTC CASSQSNGILSIQYF
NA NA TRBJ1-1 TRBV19 TGTGCCAGTAGTATATCTGCGGGGGGGCTGAACACTGAAGCTTTCTTT CASSISAGGLNTEAFF
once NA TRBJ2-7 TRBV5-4 TGTGCCAGCAGCTTGCGGGGCATGGGCTACGAGCAGTACTTC CASSLRGMGYEQYF
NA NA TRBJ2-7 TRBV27 TGTGCCAGTACTCCCTTGATAGACAGACCCTACGAGCAGTACTTC CASTPLIDRPYEQYF
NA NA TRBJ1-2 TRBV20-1 TGCAGTGCCCTACCTAGTGACGGCTACACCTTC CSALPSDGYTF
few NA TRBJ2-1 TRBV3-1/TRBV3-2 TGTGCCAGCAGCCAAGATGGTGCTAGTTCCCATGAGCAGTTCTTC CASSQDGASSHEQFF
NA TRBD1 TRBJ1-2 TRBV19 TGTGCCAGTAGCCACGGAAGTGGGACAGGGCCTTATGGCTACACCTTC CASSHGSGTGPYGYTF
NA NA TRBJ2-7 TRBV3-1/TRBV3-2 TGTGCCAGCAGCCGCTCCCCGAAACAGGGCTCCTACGAGCAGTACTTC CASSRSPKQGSYEQYF
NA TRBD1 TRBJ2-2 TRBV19 TGTGCCAGTAGTAGGGACAGGGGTGAGACCGGGGAGCTGTTTTTT CASSRDRGETGELFF
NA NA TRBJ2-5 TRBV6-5 TGTGCCACCTGGAGGGCTCGGGGGACCCAGTACTTC CATWRARGTQYF
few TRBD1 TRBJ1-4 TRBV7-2 TGTGCCAGCAGCACCCAGGGGGGGAAATGGGAAAAACTGTTTTTT CASSTQGGKWEKLFF
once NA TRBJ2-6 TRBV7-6 TGTGCCAGCAGCTTAAATGGGGCCAACGTCCTGACTTTC CASSLNGANVLTF
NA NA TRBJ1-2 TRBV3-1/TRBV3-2 TGTGCCAGCAGCCAAACAGGGCTGAATGGCTACACCTTC CASSQTGLNGYTF
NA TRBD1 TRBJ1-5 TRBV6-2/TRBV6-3 TGTGCCAGCAGCCCCGGGACAGGGAGGCAGCCCCAGCATTTT CASSPGTGRQPQHF
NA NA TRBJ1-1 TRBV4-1 TGCGCCAGCAGCCAAGCCGCCAGGGAGGGAGACACTGAAGCTTTCTTT CASSQAAREGDTEAFF
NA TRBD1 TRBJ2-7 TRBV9 TGTGCCAGCAGCAGGGGGACAGGCGCCTACGAGCAGTACTTC CASSRGTGAYEQYF
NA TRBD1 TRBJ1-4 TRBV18 TGTGCCAGCTCACTCGGACAGGGAGCACCTAATGAAAAACTGTTTTTT CASSLGQGAPNEKLFF
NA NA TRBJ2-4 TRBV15 TGTGCCACCAGCAGGGGCCAAAACATTCAGTACTTC CATSRGQNIQYF
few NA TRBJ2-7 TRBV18 TGTGCCAGCTCACCTAACAGGGAGCAGTACTTC CASSPNREQYF
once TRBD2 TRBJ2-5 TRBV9 TGTGCCAGCAGCGGGCGCGGAGCGGGAGTCCGAGAGACCCAGTACTTC CASSGRGAGVRETQYF
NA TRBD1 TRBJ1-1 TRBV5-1 TGCGCCAGCAGCGTGGACAGGGTTGGCACTGAAGCTTTCTTT CASSVDRVGTEAFF
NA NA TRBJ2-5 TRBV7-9 TGTGCCAGCAGCTCCCTTGAGACCCAGTACTTC CASSSLETQYF
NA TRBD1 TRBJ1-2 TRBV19 TGTGCCAGTAGTATTTTGGGACAGGGGTATGGCTACACCTTC CASSILGQGYGYTF
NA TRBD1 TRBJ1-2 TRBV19 TGTGCCAGTATTCGACAGGGAGCCTATGGCTACACCTTC CASIRQGAYGYTF